This T cell receptor beta chain originates from a study of blood T cells in healthy people across ages. Notes on the study in general: Expanded clonotype shifts may have been confounded, as the donors had an unknown CMV status. Comparison with aged donors showed that long-lived donors had more naive CD4+ cells and higher diversity.

The germline V gene encodes CDR1 LNHDA and CDR2 SQIVND (reference sequence). The CDR3 runs to 16 residues. This clonotype was picked up a small number of times. Its specificity is unknown. Researchers report isolating at least 6 million PBMCs per sample. It was with a sample-barcoded 5' primer and a J-beta primer mix that a second PCR of roughly 6 to 12 cycles was run. Each CDR3 protein gets one entry after TCRdb re-called the 5' RACE reads with MiXCR. The table includes fewer than 800,000 distinct CDR3 sequences, about 25% detected once. These data also featured in a second study, about T cells of mothers and their children. Per that paper: T cell clones that were persistent and microchimeric went undetected.

This chain uses TRBV19 with TRBJ2-1; TRBD1 matches at 10 bases. The J call may be wrong; the DNA end is better matched by TRBJ2-7. The clonotype originates from a boy between 10 and 17 years old in good health. The specimen sequenced was blood. CDR3 protein: CASSIRPGTGAYEQYF. The CDR3, as DNA: TGTGCCAGTAGTATTCGCCCCGGGACAGGGGCCTACGAGCAGTACTTC.